The next 31 T cell receptor beta chains were all read from a single sample in a study of blood T cell repertoires in COVID-19. TCRdb's table, derived via immunoSEQ multiplex PCR, lists solely in-frame clones and lacks some. The profile shows about 220,000 clones, approximately 86% of them singletons. The sequencing sample was made of peripheral blood. Receptor source: a woman of 80 years or more with acute or convalescent COVID-19.

This rearrangement joins TRBV7-2 to TRBJ1-1, with 7 bases matching TRBD1. After removal of 6 bases from V and 1 base from J, the junction contained 8 bases not matched to a gene. Germline loops: CDR1 SGHTA, CDR2 FQGNSA. The CDR3 length is 15 residues. CDR3 DNA sequence: TGTGCCAGCAGTCTTTGGACAGGCGAGAACACTGAAGCTTTCTTT. This encodes CASSLWTGENTEAFF. Combining the CDR3 with reference TRBV7-2 and TRBJ1-1 gives the whole variable domain GAGVSQSPSNKVTEKGKDVELRCDPISGHTALYWYRQSLGQGLEFLIYFQGNSAPDKSGLPSDRFSAERTGGSVSTLTIQRTQQEDSAVYLCASSLWTGENTEAFFGQGTRLTVV.

The CDR3 loop reads CASSSTGGRETQYF. CDR3 DNA sequence: TGTGCCAGCAGCTCGACAGGGGGCAGAGAGACCCAGTACTTC. This sequence joins TRBV27 and TRBJ2-5, with 10 bases lining up with TRBD1. The V and J ends lost 6 bases and 4 bases, in that order; junction bases with no gene match: 5. The CDR3 runs to 14 residues. CDR1 is MNHEY, CDR2 SMNVEV, per germline (reference sequence).

The chain combines TRBV10-3 with TRBJ1-3; no clear D gene. Germline CDR1 reads ENHRY; CDR2 reads SYGVKD. The CDR3 covers 13 residues. The CDR3 nucleotides read TGTGTGACCGCGAGGGCTCCGCCAGACACCATATATTTT. Its translation: CVTARAPPDTIYF.

The chain links TRBV19 to TRBJ1-3; tentative D call: TRBD1 (5 bases). CDR1 LNHDA and CDR2 SQIVND come from the germline V gene (reference sequence). Between the trimmed V and J ends, which lost 11 bases and 5 bases, there was a span of 10 bases. The CDR3 is 11 residues long. DNA of the CDR3: TGTGCCGGCCAGGGAAGAAACACCATATATTTT. Protein: CAGQGRNTIYF.

This CDR3 reads CATTGQTNSPLHF. The CDR3 DNA sequence: TGTGCCACCACGGGACAGACGAATTCACCCCTCCACTTT. The V and J genes are TRBV6-5 and TRBJ1-6, with TRBD1 matching over 7 bases. Germline CDR1 and CDR2: MNHEY and SVGAGI. V shed 10 bases and J 7 bases; nucleotides not matched to a gene: 7. This CDR3 is built from 13 residues.

This clone was seen once. The rearrangement uses TRBV6-5 and TRBJ2-1; TRBD2 matches 9 bases. With V trimmed by 6 bases and J by 9 bases, 9 bases remained unmatched. The CDR3 is 14 amino acids. Germline V gene sequence: CDR1 MNHEY, CDR2 SVGAGI. CDR3: CASSPASGESEQFF. The CDR3 DNA sequence: TGTGCCAGCAGCCCAGCTAGCGGGGAAAGTGAGCAGTTCTTC.

The chain joins TRBV27 to TRBJ1-2, with a tentative D call TRBD1 (6 bases). The CDR3 spans 14 residues. V gave up 6 bases and J gave up 4 bases, with 15 bases separating them. The germline CDR1 and CDR2 sequences are MNHEY and SMNVEV (reference sequence). The CDR3 nucleotides read TGTGCCAGCAGCCAACGACAGGATTTCTATGGCTACACCTTC. Protein product: CASSQRQDFYGYTF.

The chain is built from TRBV2 and TRBJ2-7; 9 bases are shared with TRBD1. The CDR3 consists of 15 residues. The V gene end was trimmed by 1 base and the J gene end by 6 bases; junction bases not matched to a gene: 7. Germline V lookup: CDR1 SNHLY, CDR2 FYNNEI. DNA for the CDR3: TGTGCCAGCAGTGAAGTAGGACAGGGGACGGCCGAGCAGTACTTC. Protein sequence: CASSEVGQGTAEQYF.

The chain links TRBV5-6 to TRBJ2-3; possibly TRBD2 for D (7 bases). V was trimmed by 2 bases and J by 2 bases, leaving 9 bases between them. The length of the CDR3 is 14 residues. Germline CDR1 and CDR2: SGHDT and YYEEEE. CDR3 bases: TGTGCCAGCAGCTTCGGGGGGCCCACAGATACGCAGTATTTT. This encodes CASSFGGPTDTQYF.

The chain links TRBV29-1 to TRBJ1-1; D unresolved. This CDR3 comprises 13 residues. Germline V gene data show CDR1 as SQVTM and CDR2 as ANQGSEA. V lost 3 bases to trimming and J lost 0 bases, with 8 bases between them. CDR3 amino acids: CSVDPILNTEAFF. The CDR3 coding sequence is TGCAGCGTTGACCCAATTTTGAACACTGAAGCTTTCTTT. Full variable domain (rest looked up from reference TRBV29-1 and TRBJ1-1): SAVISQKPSRDICQRGTSLTIQCQVDSQVTMMFWYRQQPGQSLTLIATANQGSEATYESGFVIDKFPISRPNLTFSTLTVSNMSPEDSSIYLCSVDPILNTEAFFGQGTRLTVV.

Concerning this clone itself: Other nucleotide sequences from this sample produce the same CDR3. The chain uses TRBV18 and TRBJ1-3; TRBD1 is a possible D gene (5 bases). V gave up 0 bases and J gave up 1 base, with 7 bases separating them. CDR1 and CDR2 from the germline V gene are KGHSH and LQKENI. The CDR3 length is 15 residues. In DNA, the CDR3 is TGTGCCAGCTCACCACCCGGGGGGTCTGGAAACACCATATATTTT. Protein sequence: CASSPPGGSGNTIYF.

The chain carries TRBV7-2 and TRBJ2-4, with D possibly being TRBD1 (5 bases). Germline loops: CDR1 SGHTA, CDR2 FQGNSA. The V gene lost 5 bases and the J gene lost 6 bases, with 14 bases spanning the gap. This CDR3 comprises 14 residues. The CDR3 loop reads CASSLDGQANIQYF. CDR3 sequence (DNA): TGTGCCAGCAGCCTTGACGGACAAGCAAACATTCAGTACTTC.

The rearrangement joins TRBV5-1 to TRBJ1-2; a weak D match, TRBD1 (6 bases). Germline V CDR1 and CDR2: SGHRS, YFSETQ. V lost 0 bases, J lost 6 bases, and 9 bases lay in between. The CDR3 has 13 residues. CDR3 sequence: CASSLAPGDGYTF. The CDR3 DNA follows: TGCGCCAGCAGCTTGGCCCCAGGGGATGGCTACACCTTC.

The V call is TRBV19, the J call TRBJ1-6, with 8 bases matching TRBD1. The ends lost 0 bases at V and 7 bases at J; junction bases unmatched: 8. Germline CDR1 reads LNHDA; CDR2 reads SQIVND (reference sequence). The CDR3 runs 17 residues. CDR3 region: CASSIDLQGAYNSPLHF. DNA for the CDR3: TGTGCCAGTAGTATAGATCTGCAGGGGGCGTACAATTCACCCCTCCACTTT.

The chain joins TRBV11-1 to TRBJ1-1; weak D call: TRBD1 (5 bases). The CDR3 length is 14 residues. V lost 5 bases and J lost 4, with 14 bases in between. Per the germline V gene, CDR1 is SGHAT and CDR2 is FQDESV (reference sequence). The CDR3 region is CASSPQGGVTEAFF. For the CDR3, the DNA is TGTGCCAGCAGCCCCCAGGGTGGCGTCACTGAAGCTTTCTTT.

The rearrangement uses TRBV6-5 and TRBJ1-3; no reliable D call. Trimming took 6 bases from V and 3 from J, leaving 9 bases between them. Per the germline V gene, CDR1 is MNHEY and CDR2 is SVGAGI. The CDR3 covers 13 residues. CDR3 coding DNA: TGTGCCAGCAGAAGCGATTATGGAAACACCATATATTTT. Translation: CASRSDYGNTIYF.

This chain joins TRBV9 and TRBJ2-3, with 11 nucleotides matching TRBD2. Trimming took 0 bases from V and 2 from J; bases not matched to a gene: 5. The CDR3 has 17 residues. The germline CDR1 and CDR2 sequences are SGDLS and YYNGEE. CDR3 in amino acids: CASSVDSGGAVTDTQYF. The DNA of the CDR3 is TGTGCCAGCAGCGTAGATAGCGGGGGGGCCGTCACAGATACGCAGTATTTT.

The sample holds one count of this clone. The V call is TRBV7-3, the J call TRBJ2-1; no firm D call. Germline CDR1 and CDR2: SGHTA and FQGTGA. The length of the CDR3 is 15 residues. V lost 5 bases to trimming and J lost 6 bases, with 17 bases between them. CDR3 in DNA: TGTGCCAGCAGCCTCAAAATGGGCGAAGGCAATGAGCAGTTCTTC. Translated, it gives CASSLKMGEGNEQFF.

The rearrangement uses TRBV29-1 and TRBJ1-5; D is undetermined. This CDR3 is 14 amino acids long. From germline, CDR1 is SQVTM and CDR2 ANQGSEA. Trimming shortened V by 5 bases and J by 0 bases, and 11 bases separated the two germline ends. The DNA of the CDR3 is TGCAGCGTTTCGGGAGCCTATAGCAATCAGCCCCAGCATTTT. Its protein is CSVSGAYSNQPQHF.

This chain connects TRBV11-2 to TRBJ2-5, with TRBD1 identical over 8 bases. The J segment lost 4 bases and the V segment lost 0 bases, leaving 7 bases of the junction unmatched. The germline CDR1 and CDR2 sequences are SGHAT and FQNNGV. The CDR3 has 16 amino acids. DNA for the CDR3: TGTGCCAGCAGCTTAGATTGGACAGGGCAGGGAGAGACCCAGTACTTC. As protein: CASSLDWTGQGETQYF.

V is TRBV11-2 and J is TRBJ2-2; 11 bases fit TRBD2. CDR1 is SGHAT, CDR2 FQNNGV, per germline. Trimming cost V 5 bases and J 2 bases; bases outside gene matches: 4. This CDR3 is built from 16 residues. This CDR3 reads CASSLRLAGNTGELFF. The CDR3 DNA sequence: TGTGCCAGCAGCCTTAGACTAGCGGGAAACACCGGGGAGCTGTTTTTT.

The J gene is TRBJ1-1, the V gene TRBV14, with D perhaps matching TRBD1 (6 bases). Germline CDR1 is SGHDN and CDR2 is FVKESK. Trimming removed 3 bases at V and 1 base at J, with 9 bases between. This CDR3 has 14 amino acids. The CDR3 protein is CASSHRGGNTEAFF. The CDR3 DNA reads TGTGCCAGCAGCCATAGAGGGGGGAACACTGAAGCTTTCTTT.

The rearrangement joins TRBV6-2 or TRBV6-3 to TRBJ2-1, with D possibly being TRBD1 (5 bases). CDR3 size: 14 residues. Germline V lookup: CDR1 MNHEY, CDR2 SVGEGT. The ends were cut back, 4 bases at V and 6 bases at J, with 13 bases in the middle. The CDR3 spells CASSSQATSNEQFF. The CDR3 nucleotides are TGTGCCAGCAGTTCACAGGCCACGAGCAATGAGCAGTTCTTC.

V is TRBV13 and J is TRBJ2-1, with TRBD2 matching over 9 bases. With 5 bases clipped from V and 0 bases from J, the junction kept 2 bases outside the gene matches. The CDR3 totals 15 residues. CDR1 and CDR2 from the germline V gene are PRHDT and FYEKMQ (reference sequence). DNA of the CDR3: TGTGCCAGCAGCGGACTAGCGAACTCCTACAATGAGCAGTTCTTC. Translated: CASSGLANSYNEQFF.

V gene TRBV4-1 combines with J gene TRBJ1-2; 8 nucleotides line up with TRBD1. Germline-derived CDR1 and CDR2 are MGHRA and YSYEKL. V trimming: 3 bases; J trimming: 0 bases; junction bases outside the gene matches: 3. The CDR3 contains 15 residues. CDR3 in amino acids: CASSQGQATNYGYTF. CDR3 nucleotide sequence: TGCGCCAGCAGCCAGGGACAGGCTACTAACTATGGCTACACCTTC.

The CDR3 DNA is TGTGCCAGCAGCCCCTCGGACAGGGCGCGAAACTCCTACAATGAGCAGTTCTTC. Protein product: CASSPSDRARNSYNEQFF. The V gene is TRBV7-9, the J gene TRBJ2-1, with 8 bases that match TRBD1. Germline loops: CDR1 SEHNR, CDR2 FQNEAQ (reference sequence). J was trimmed by 0 bases and V by 5 bases; bases with no gene match: 12. The CDR3 consists of 18 residues.

This chain uses TRBV4-2 with TRBJ1-1; no clear D. Germline CDR1 reads LGHNA; CDR2 reads YNFKEQ. The CDR3 runs 15 residues. Deletions cut 0 bases from V and 1 base from J, with 9 bases between. CDR3 in DNA: TGTGCCAGCAGCCAAGACGCAGAACCGAACACTGAAGCTTTCTTT. The encoded protein is CASSQDAEPNTEAFF.

The chain combines TRBV2 with TRBJ1-6; 9 positions match TRBD1. Germline V lookup: CDR1 SNHLY, CDR2 FYNNEI. V lost 8 bases, J lost 7 bases, and 3 bases stayed unmatched. The CDR3 runs 13 residues. The CDR3 nucleotides read TGTGCCAGCCACAGGGGGCAAAATTCACCCCTCCACTTT. Protein: CASHRGQNSPLHF.

The chain is built from TRBV2 and TRBJ1-1, with 10 bases fitting TRBD1. This CDR3 comprises 13 residues. Germline V gene lookup returns CDR1 SNHLY and CDR2 FYNNEI. With 7 bases clipped from V and 4 bases from J, the junction kept 3 bases outside the gene matches. CDR3 in amino acids: CASMGQGSTEAFF. The CDR3 nucleotides read TGTGCCAGCATGGGACAGGGGAGCACTGAAGCTTTCTTT.

The J gene is TRBJ2-1, the V gene TRBV4-2; 7 bases align to TRBD1. The CDR3 is 16 amino acids. In germline, CDR1 is LGHNA, CDR2 YNFKEQ. V gave up 0 bases and J gave up 7 bases; unmatched junction bases: 9. For the CDR3, the DNA is TGTGCCAGCAGCCAAGATCTCCGGGACAGTCCAAATGAGCAGTTCTTC. This encodes CASSQDLRDSPNEQFF.

DNA of the CDR3: TGTGCCAGCAGCCACCAACTAGCGGGGCTTGGCTACGAGCAGTACTTC. It codes for CASSHQLAGLGYEQYF. The chain combines TRBV3-1 (or the pseudogene TRBV3-2) with TRBJ2-7; 10 nucleotides match TRBD2. V gave up 3 bases and J gave up 3 bases; unmatched junction bases: 8. Germline CDR1 is LGHDT and CDR2 is YNNKEL (reference sequence). The CDR3 is 16 residues long.